The rows below give T cell receptor beta chains drawn from one sample of a study of cytomegalovirus exposure and HLA in healthy donors. The repertoire was sequenced with immunoSEQ multiplex PCR; TCRdb's copy has only in-frame clones and lacks some. The profile shows around 230,000 clones, approximately 78% of them singletons. Input material: PBMCs. All receptors come from a boy younger than 18 in good health and CMV-seronegative. CDR3s include the opening cysteine and the closing phenylalanine or tryptophan. D genes are given only for firm matches. Some rows have no size entry. The others give once, few or many, or a class for an expanded clone.

clone_size j_call v_call d_call cdr3_nt cdr3_aa
once TRBJ1-1 TRBV6-1 - TGTGCCAGCAGTGAAGGCGAGGGAAACACTGAAGCTTTCTTT CASSEGEGNTEAFF
- TRBJ2-7 TRBV5-6 TRBD2 TGTGCCAGCAGGGAGGGACTAGCGGGGGCCTACGAGCAGTACTTC CASREGLAGAYEQYF
- TRBJ1-1 TRBV19 - TGTGCCAGTAGTATTCTAGATCGGACTGAAGCTTTCTTT CASSILDRTEAFF
- TRBJ2-3 TRBV1 - TGCACCAGCAGCCGCCTGACTAGCGGGAGGGCAGATACGCAGTATTTT CTSSRLTSGRADTQYF
- TRBJ2-3 TRBV30 - TGTGCCTGGAGTGGAACTCCCACAGATACGCAGTATTTT CAWSGTPTDTQYF
- TRBJ2-1 TRBV27 - TGTGCCAGCAGTTTATCGGCGGGGACCGGGGGGCGTGAGCAGTTCTTC CASSLSAGTGGREQFF
- TRBJ1-2 TRBV19 - TGTGCCAGTAGTATACGGGATGGTATGGGTGGCTACACCTTC CASSIRDGMGGYTF
few TRBJ1-5 TRBV2 TRBD1 TGTGCCAGCAGGACCGACAGGGGGCTTCGGAGCAATCAGCCCCAGCATTTT CASRTDRGLRSNQPQHF
- TRBJ1-2 TRBV4-2 - TGTGCCAGCAGCCAAGACGGTGGCTACACCTTC CASSQDGGYTF
- TRBJ2-7 TRBV5-1 TRBD1 TGCGCCAGCAGCCCCTCCGGGACAGGGGTCCACGAGCAGTACTTC CASSPSGTGVHEQYF
- TRBJ2-7 TRBV19 TRBD2 TGTGCCAGTAGTATCAGCCTCGGACTAGGTTACGAGCAGTACTTC CASSISLGLGYEQYF
- TRBJ1-2 TRBV15 - TGTGCCACCAGCAGAGCTGACTATGGCTACACCTTC CATSRADYGYTF
- TRBJ2-5 TRBV11-3 - TGTGCCAGCAGCCTATCGACAGAAGGGCAGGAAGAGACCCAGTACTTC CASSLSTEGQEETQYF
few TRBJ1-1 TRBV5-1 TRBD1 TGCGCCAGCAGCTCCCGGGACAGGGAAGCTTTCTTT CASSSRDREAFF
- TRBJ2-7 TRBV9 TRBD2 TGTGCCAGCAGCGTAGGTACTAGCGGGAGCCTCGAGTTGAACGAGCAGTACTTC CASSVGTSGSLELNEQYF
- TRBJ2-7 TRBV19 TRBD1 TGTGCCAGTAGTGTCGACAGGGATAGCAACGAGCAGTACTTC CASSVDRDSNEQYF
- TRBJ2-1 TRBV7-9 - TGTGCCAGCAGCTTATCCCCCTCGAGCTCCTACAATGAGCAGTTCTTC CASSLSPSSSYNEQFF
- TRBJ2-2 TRBV27 TRBD1 TGTGCCAGCAGTCGCGACAGGGGGCGCGACACCGGGGAGCTGTTTTTT CASSRDRGRDTGELFF
- TRBJ2-7 TRBV21-1 - TGTGCCAGCAGCACCCGGGACAGGTGCGCCTACGAGCAGTACTTC CASSTRDRCAYEQYF
- TRBJ2-1 TRBV9 - TGTGCCAGCAGCCTCACGGGGTTGCGCGGGAATGAGCAGTTCTTC CASSLTGLRGNEQFF
- TRBJ1-5 TRBV7-8 TRBD1 TGTGCCAGCAGCCCCGGGACAGGCCGATCTTTAAGTCAGCCCCAGCATTTT CASSPGTGRSLSQPQHF
- TRBJ1-5 TRBV2 - TGTGCCAGCTCCAGGGAGGGGAGTCAGCCCCAGCATTTT CASSREGSQPQHF